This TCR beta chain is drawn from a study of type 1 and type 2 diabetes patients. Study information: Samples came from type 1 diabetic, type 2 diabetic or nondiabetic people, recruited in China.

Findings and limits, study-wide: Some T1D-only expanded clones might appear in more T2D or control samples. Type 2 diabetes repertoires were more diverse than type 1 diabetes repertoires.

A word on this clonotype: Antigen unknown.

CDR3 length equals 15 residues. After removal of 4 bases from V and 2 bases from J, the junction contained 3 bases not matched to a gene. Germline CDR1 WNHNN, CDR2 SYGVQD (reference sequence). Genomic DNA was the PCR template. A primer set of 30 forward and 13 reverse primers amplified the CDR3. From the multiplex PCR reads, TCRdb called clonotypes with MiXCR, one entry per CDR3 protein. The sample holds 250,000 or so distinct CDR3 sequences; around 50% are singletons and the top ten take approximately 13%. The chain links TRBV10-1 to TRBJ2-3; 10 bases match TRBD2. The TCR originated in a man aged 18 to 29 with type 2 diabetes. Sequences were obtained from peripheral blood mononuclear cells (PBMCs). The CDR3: CASSAAGGPTDTQYF. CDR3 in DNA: TGCGCCAGCAGTGCAGCGGGGGGGCCCACAGATACGCAGTATTTT.